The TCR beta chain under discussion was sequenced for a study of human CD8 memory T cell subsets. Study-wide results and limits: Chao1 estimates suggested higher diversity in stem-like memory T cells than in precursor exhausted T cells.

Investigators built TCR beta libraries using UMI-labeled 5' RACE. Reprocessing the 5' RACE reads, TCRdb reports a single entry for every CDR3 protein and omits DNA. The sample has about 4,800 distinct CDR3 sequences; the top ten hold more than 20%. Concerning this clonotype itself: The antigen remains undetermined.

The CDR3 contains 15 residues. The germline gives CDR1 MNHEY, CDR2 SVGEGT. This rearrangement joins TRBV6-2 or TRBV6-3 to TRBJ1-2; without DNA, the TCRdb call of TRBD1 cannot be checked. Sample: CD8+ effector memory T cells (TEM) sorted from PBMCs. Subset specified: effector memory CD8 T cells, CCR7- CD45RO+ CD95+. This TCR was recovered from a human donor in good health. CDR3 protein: CASSYSAGTGIGYTF.